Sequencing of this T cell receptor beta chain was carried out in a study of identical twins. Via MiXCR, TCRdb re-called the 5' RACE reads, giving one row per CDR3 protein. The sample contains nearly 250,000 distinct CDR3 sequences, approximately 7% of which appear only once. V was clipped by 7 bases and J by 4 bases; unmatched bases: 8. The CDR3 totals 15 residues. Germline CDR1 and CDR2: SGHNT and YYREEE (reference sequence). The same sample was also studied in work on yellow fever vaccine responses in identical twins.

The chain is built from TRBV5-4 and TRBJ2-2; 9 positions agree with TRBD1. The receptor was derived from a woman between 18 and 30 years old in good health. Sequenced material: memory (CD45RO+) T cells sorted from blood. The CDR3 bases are TGTGCCAGCTCGGGACAGGGACGATCCACCGGGGAGCTGTTTTTT. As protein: CASSGQGRSTGELFF.